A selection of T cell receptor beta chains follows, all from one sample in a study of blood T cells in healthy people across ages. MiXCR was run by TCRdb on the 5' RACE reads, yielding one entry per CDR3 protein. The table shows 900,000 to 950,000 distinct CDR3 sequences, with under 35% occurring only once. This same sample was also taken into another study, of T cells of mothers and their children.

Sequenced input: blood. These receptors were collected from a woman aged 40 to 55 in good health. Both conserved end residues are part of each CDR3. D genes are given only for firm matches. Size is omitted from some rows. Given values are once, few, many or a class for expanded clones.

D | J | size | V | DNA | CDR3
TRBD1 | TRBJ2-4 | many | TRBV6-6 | TGTGCCAGCAGTTACCGAATGACAGGGTGGGAAAACATTCAGTACTTC | CASSYRMTGWENIQYF
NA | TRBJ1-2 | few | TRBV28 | TGTGCCAGCAGTTCCAACGACGGACGAGGCTACACCTTC | CASSSNDGRGYTF
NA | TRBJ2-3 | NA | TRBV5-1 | TGCGCCAGCAGCTTGCAGCCCCGGGGCACAGATACGCAGTATTTT | CASSLQPRGTDTQYF
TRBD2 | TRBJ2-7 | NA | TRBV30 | TGTGCCTGGAGTTCTAGCGGGTACGAGCAGTACTTC | CAWSSSGYEQYF
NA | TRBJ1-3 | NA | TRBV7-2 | TGTGCCAGCAGCTTCCTTCCAGGTTCTGGAAACACCATATATTTT | CASSFLPGSGNTIYF
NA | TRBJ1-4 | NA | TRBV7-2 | TGTGCCAGCAGCTTACGATGGGGTCGTACTGAAAATGAAAAACTGTTTTTT | CASSLRWGRTENEKLFF
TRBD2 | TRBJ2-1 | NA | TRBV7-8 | TGTGCCAGCAGCCTCTCCCAGACTAGCGGGGGGGCCAATGAGCAGTTCTTC | CASSLSQTSGGANEQFF
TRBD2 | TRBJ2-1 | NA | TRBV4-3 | TGCGCCAGCAGCCAAGAGTTGAGTAGCGGGGATCGGGGCAATGAGCAGTTCTTC | CASSQELSSGDRGNEQFF
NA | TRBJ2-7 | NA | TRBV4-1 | TGCGCCAGCAGCCACCCCGGACGGGCCCCCAGGTACGAGCAGTACTTC | CASSHPGRAPRYEQYF
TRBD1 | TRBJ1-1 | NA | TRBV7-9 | TGTGCCAGCAGCTCCTCCGACAGGGGGGCTAAAATGAACACTGAAGCTTTCTTT | CASSSSDRGAKMNTEAFF
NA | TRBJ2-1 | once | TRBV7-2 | TGTGCCAGCAGCCACGCCCCCGCCGCCGGCTCCTACAATGAGCAGTTCTTC | CASSHAPAAGSYNEQFF
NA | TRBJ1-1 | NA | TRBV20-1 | TGCAGTGCCCTTCAGCGGGGCACTGAAGCTTTCTTT | CSALQRGTEAFF
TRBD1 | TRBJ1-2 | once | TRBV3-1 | TGTGCCAGCAGCTCTTTCGGACAGGGAAGCTATGGCTACACCTTC | CASSSFGQGSYGYTF
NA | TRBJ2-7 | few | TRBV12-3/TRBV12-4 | TGTGCCAGCAGTCCCGTTTGGGGGAACGAGCAGTACTTC | CASSPVWGNEQYF
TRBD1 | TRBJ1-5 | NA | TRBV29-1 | TGCAGCGTGGCCTCGGGACAGGGGATCAATCAGCCCCAGCATTTT | CSVASGQGINQPQHF
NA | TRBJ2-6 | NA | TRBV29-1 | TGCAGCGTTGAGGGGTCAGTCTCTGGGGCCAACGTCCGGACTTTC | CSVEGSVSGANVRTF
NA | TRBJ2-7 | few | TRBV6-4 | TGTGCCAGCAGTGACCAAAGGGGACAGCAGTACTTC | CASSDQRGQQYF
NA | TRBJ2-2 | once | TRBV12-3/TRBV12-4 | TGTGCCAGCAGGTTGAATTCGGGGACCGGGGAGCTGTTTTTT | CASRLNSGTGELFF
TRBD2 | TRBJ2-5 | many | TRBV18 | TGTGCCAGCTCGCCGTCGACTAGCGGGGGGAGGAAGAAGACCCAGTACTTC | CASSPSTSGGRKKTQYF
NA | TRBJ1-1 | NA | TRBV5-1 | TGCGCCAGCAGCTTGGACACCACGAACACTGAAGCTTTCTTT | CASSLDTTNTEAFF
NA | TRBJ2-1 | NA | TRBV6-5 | TGTGCCAGCAGTTACCTCGACTCTGACAAAGAGCAGTTCTTC | CASSYLDSDKEQFF
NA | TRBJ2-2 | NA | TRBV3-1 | TGTGCCAGCAGCCAAGTATCCTGGGGCCCCGGGGAGCTGTTTTTT | CASSQVSWGPGELFF
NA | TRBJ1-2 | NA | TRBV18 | TGTGCCAGCTCACCTGACCTTGGGGGCTACACCTTC | CASSPDLGGYTF
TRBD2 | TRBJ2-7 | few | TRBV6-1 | TGTGCCAGCAGTCAAGCGGGACTAGCGGCCTACGAGCAGTACTTC | CASSQAGLAAYEQYF
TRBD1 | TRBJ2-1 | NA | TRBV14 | TGTGCCAGCAGCCAAGATGGGACAGGCTTCTACAATGAGCAGTTCTTC | CASSQDGTGFYNEQFF